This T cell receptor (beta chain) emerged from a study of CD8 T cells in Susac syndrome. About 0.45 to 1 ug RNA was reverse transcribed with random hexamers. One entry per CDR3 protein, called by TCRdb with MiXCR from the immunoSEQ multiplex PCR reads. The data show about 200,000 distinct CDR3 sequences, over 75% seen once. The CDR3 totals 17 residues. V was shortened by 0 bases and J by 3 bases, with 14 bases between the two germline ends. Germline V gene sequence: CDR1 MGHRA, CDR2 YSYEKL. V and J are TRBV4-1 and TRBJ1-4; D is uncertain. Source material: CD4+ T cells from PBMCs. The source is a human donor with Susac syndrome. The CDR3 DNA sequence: TGCGCCAGCAGCCAAGATCGCGCAGGAAACGCTAATGAAAAACTGTTTTTT. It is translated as CASSQDRAGNANEKLFF.